These 28 T cell receptor beta chains share one sample of origin, sequenced in a study of CD8+ T cells in alopecia areata. The sequencing template was cDNA reverse transcribed from extracted RNA. Assay used: immunoSEQ multiplex PCR; TCRdb lists only in-frame clones, some missing. The table records around 6,900 clones, around two thirds of them present only once. Treatment here: oral pan-JAK inhibitor, 5-10 mg twice daily. The investigators collected lesional scalp punch biopsies and peripheral blood from alopecia areata patients. Sample: skin, taken at week 4, from a patient treated with tofacitinib. The receptors stem from a human donor with alopecia areata.

V gene TRBV6-5 combines with J gene TRBJ1-1; D remains ambiguous. Per germline, CDR1 MNHEY and CDR2 SVGAGI. The CDR3 is made up of 13 amino acids. Trimming took 2 bases from V and 4 from J, leaving 8 bases between them. Here the CDR3 reads CASSYREGTEAFF. The CDR3 DNA reads as TGTGCCAGCAGTTACAGGGAGGGCACTGAAGCTTTCTTT.

This clone was picked up a small number of times. The rearrangement links TRBV5-5 to TRBJ2-5; the D gene is possibly TRBD2 (6 bases). Trimming stripped 0 bases from V and 0 bases from J, with 18 bases between. Germline values: CDR1 SGHKS, CDR2 YYEKEE (reference sequence). The CDR3 runs to 18 residues. Here the CDR3 reads CASSLVGVPSAYQETQYF. The CDR3 DNA follows: TGTGCCAGCAGCTTGGTGGGTGTGCCTAGCGCTTACCAAGAGACCCAGTACTTC.

The chain couples TRBV6-1 to TRBJ1-5, with 10 positions matching TRBD1. With V trimmed by 6 bases and J by 7 bases, 6 bases remained unmatched. There are 14 residues in the CDR3. Germline CDR1 and CDR2: MNHNS and SASEGT. The CDR3 sequence: CASRGTGDRQPQHF. The CDR3 DNA sequence: TGTGCCAGCAGAGGGACAGGGGACAGGCAGCCCCAGCATTTT.

This chain uses TRBV7-2 with TRBJ2-3; weak D call: TRBD1 (6 bases). V lost 5 bases to trimming and J lost 0 bases, with 9 bases between them. Germline CDR1 is SGHTA and CDR2 is FQGNSA. The CDR3 consists of 14 residues. The DNA of the CDR3 is TGTGCCAGCAGCCCGGGACACAGCACAGATACGCAGTATTTT. Translating gives CASSPGHSTDTQYF.

This chain connects TRBV7-8 to TRBJ2-5, with a weak D call TRBD1 (6 bases). CDR3 size: 18 residues. Germline-derived CDR1 and CDR2 are SGHVS and FQNEAQ. V was trimmed by 1 base and J by 2 bases, leaving 20 bases between them. DNA for the CDR3: TGTGCCAGCAGCTTAGGGTCCGGGACATCGATCCTACAAGAGACCCAGTACTTC. It encodes CASSLGSGTSILQETQYF.

This clone was seen a handful of times. The chain combines TRBV5-6 with TRBJ2-2, with D possibly TRBD1 on 6 matching bases. The V gene lost 4 bases and the J gene lost 4 bases, with 11 bases spanning the gap. The CDR3 length is 14 residues. The germline CDR1 and CDR2 sequences are SGHDT and YYEEEE. The CDR3 spells CASSLRGGTGELFF. The DNA of the CDR3 is TGTGCCAGCAGCCTGAGAGGGGGCACCGGGGAGCTGTTTTTT.

This clone was detected only a few times. The gene calls are TRBV29-1 and TRBJ2-7, with TRBD2 matching over 7 bases. Germline CDR1 reads SQVTM; CDR2 reads ANQGSEA. The CDR3 covers 13 residues. Trimming at V came to 3 bases and at J to 6 bases, leaving 8 bases not matched to a gene. The CDR3 is CSVDGSGAREQYF. The CDR3 region has the DNA TGCAGCGTTGACGGGAGCGGGGCCCGCGAGCAGTACTTC.

This clone was picked up a small number of times. The chain uses TRBV7-9 and TRBJ1-1; a weak D match, TRBD1 (6 bases). Germline CDR1 and CDR2: SEHNR and FQNEAQ (reference sequence). V lost 3 bases and J 11 bases, leaving 13 bases between the germline ends. The CDR3 length is 12 residues. For the CDR3, the DNA is TGTGCCAGCAGCTTCGGGGGGCGCGAGGCTTTCTTT. Translated, it gives CASSFGGREAFF.

The chain carries TRBV7-9 and TRBJ1-2; D might be TRBD1 (5 bases). The CDR3 contains 12 residues. V was shortened by 11 bases and J by 1 base, with 11 bases between the two germline ends. From germline, CDR1 is SEHNR and CDR2 FQNEAQ (reference sequence). The CDR3 sequence: CAGSGVNYGYTF. The CDR3 DNA is TGTGCCGGGTCGGGGGTTAACTATGGCTACACCTTC.

This rearrangement joins TRBV4-1 to TRBJ1-5; D is ambiguous. The V end lost 1 base, the J end lost 0 bases, and 13 bases lay between the germline ends. CDR3 length: 17 residues. The germline V gene has CDR1 MGHRA and CDR2 YSYEKL. The CDR3 spells CASSQGKGSHSNQPQHF. CDR3 nucleotide sequence: TGCGCCAGCAGCCAAGGAAAAGGGTCTCATAGCAATCAGCCCCAGCATTTT.

The rearrangement joins TRBV27 to TRBJ2-7, with a tentative D call TRBD2 (6 bases). Deletions cut 8 bases from V and 6 bases from J, with 20 bases between. Germline V gene sequence: CDR1 MNHEY, CDR2 SMNVEV (reference sequence). The CDR3 totals 14 residues. The CDR3 loop is CASALLAGPGEQYF. Here the CDR3 DNA reads TGTGCCAGCGCCCTCCTTGCGGGACCCGGCGAGCAGTACTTC.

The chain joins TRBV6-1 to TRBJ2-7; 8 bases are a match to TRBD1. The CDR3 has 14 residues. Trimming removed 7 bases from V and 3 bases from J; junction bases left unmatched: 8. Germline values: CDR1 MNHNS, CDR2 SASEGT. CDR3 region: CASTRSGQGYEQYF. DNA of the CDR3: TGTGCCAGCACCCGATCCGGACAGGGCTACGAGCAGTACTTC.

This chain uses TRBV6-5 with TRBJ1-2, with 8 bases aligning to TRBD1. Germline V gives CDR1 MNHEY, CDR2 SVGAGI. The V segment lost 5 bases and the J segment 7 bases; nucleotides outside the gene matches: 12. CDR3 length: 15 amino acids. Here the CDR3 reads CASSPPTGVKAGYTF. In nucleotides, the CDR3 is TGTGCCAGCAGTCCCCCGACAGGGGTGAAGGCTGGCTACACCTTC.

This clone was counted a few times. The chain has TRBV23-1 and TRBJ1-1, with 9 bases aligning to TRBD1. TRBV23-1 is sorted into the ORF group, with uncertain function. The CDR3 has 14 amino acids. Germline trimming cut 10 bases from V and 1 base from J; bases unmatched to any gene: 7. In DNA form, the CDR3 reads TGCGCCACCCTCCTGACAGGGGGGAACACTGAAGCTTTCTTT. Protein product: CATLLTGGNTEAFF.

The sample holds a few counts of this clone. The genes are TRBV4-1 and TRBJ2-3, with TRBD2 identical over 9 bases. This CDR3 is built from 16 residues. Losses at the gene ends were 4 bases for V and 2 bases for J; bases not matched to a gene: 7. Germline V gene lookup returns CDR1 MGHRA and CDR2 YSYEKL. The CDR3 is CASSPTAGGNTDTQYF. DNA of the CDR3: TGCGCCAGCAGCCCCACAGCGGGAGGTAACACAGATACGCAGTATTTT.

The chain carries TRBV2 and TRBJ1-2; D gene unclear. Trimming stripped 8 bases from V and 8 bases from J, with 18 bases between. This CDR3 region has 13 residues. CDR1 is SNHLY, CDR2 FYNNEI, per germline. CDR3 nucleotide sequence: TGTGCCAGCGTTCAAACGGGGATCGCCGGCTACACCTTC. Its protein is CASVQTGIAGYTF. Complete variable domain (other parts from reference TRBV2 and TRBJ1-2): EPEVTQTPSHQVTQMGQEVILRCVPISNHLYFYWYRQILGQKVEFLVSFYNNEISEKSEIFDDQFSVERPDGSNFTLKIRSTKLEDSAMYFCASVQTGIAGYTFGSGTRLTVV.

This clone was recorded a few times. V gene TRBV11-3 combines with J gene TRBJ2-1; no clear D gene. Trimming stripped 3 bases from V and 4 bases from J, with 4 bases between. The CDR3 totals 12 residues. Germline CDR1 SGHNT, CDR2 YENEEA. For the CDR3, the DNA is TGTGCCAGCAGCTTTAAGTACAATGAGCAGTTCTTC. This sequence encodes CASSFKYNEQFF. The whole variable domain, filled in from reference TRBV11-3 and TRBJ2-1, reads EAGVVQSPRYKIIEKKQPVAFWCNPISGHNTLYWYLQNLGQGPELLIRYENEEAVDDSQLPKDRFSAERLKGVDSTLKIQPAELGDSAVYLCASSFKYNEQFFGPGTRLTVL.

In its sample, this clone was seen a few times. V is TRBV4-2 and J is TRBJ2-3, with D possibly being TRBD2 (7 bases). V was shortened by 2 bases and J by 0 bases, with 18 bases between the two germline ends. In germline, CDR1 is LGHNA, CDR2 YNFKEQ. This CDR3 is 18 amino acids long. CDR3 residues: CASSQKWGGPFSTDTQYF. The CDR3 coding sequence is TGTGCCAGCAGCCAAAAATGGGGGGGCCCTTTTAGCACAGATACGCAGTATTTT.

V and J are TRBV11-3 and TRBJ1-2, with D possibly being TRBD1 (6 bases). Trimming shortened V by 4 bases and J by 3 bases, and 21 bases separated the two germline ends. The CDR3 spans 17 residues. Per germline, CDR1 SGHNT and CDR2 YENEEA. CDR3 sequence (DNA): TGTGCCAGCAGCTCCACCCGGACAGAGGCTAGGGACTATGGCTACACCTTC. Translation: CASSSTRTEARDYGYTF.

The V gene is TRBV11-2, the J gene TRBJ2-1, with 7 bases matching TRBD1. The CDR3 is 15 amino acids. The germline V gene has CDR1 SGHAT and CDR2 FQNNGV. Trimming removed 5 bases from V and 0 bases from J; junction bases left unmatched: 4. For the CDR3, the DNA is TGTGCCAGCAGCCCCAGGGACAGCTCCTACAATGAGCAGTTCTTC. It translates to CASSPRDSSYNEQFF.

The chain employs TRBV6-4 and TRBJ1-5, with D unclear. The CDR3 covers 14 residues. V lost 4 bases and J lost 3, with 10 bases in between. Germline CDR1 and CDR2: MRHNA and SNTAGT. The CDR3 reads CASSGTAINQPQHF. CDR3 nucleotides: TGTGCCAGCAGTGGAACAGCCATCAATCAGCCCCAGCATTTT.

The rearrangement joins TRBV6-5 to TRBJ1-2, with 7 nucleotides matching TRBD1. CDR3 length: 15 amino acids. Trimming cost V 5 bases and J 4 bases; bases outside gene matches: 10. In germline, CDR1 is MNHEY, CDR2 SVGAGI. CDR3 coding DNA: TGTGCCAGCAGTACTGGGGACAGACCACCCTATGGCTACACCTTC. Amino acid sequence: CASSTGDRPPYGYTF.

A note on this clone: One junction end does not reproduce the germline sequence, and a read error may be involved. CDR3 amino acids: CNVRQGGTEAFF. The CDR3 coding sequence is TGCAACGTTCGGCAGGGCGGCACTGAAGCTTTCTTT. V usage is TRBV29-1 and J usage is TRBJ1-1, with TRBD1 as a possible D gene (5 bases). There are 12 residues in the CDR3. Germline loops: CDR1 SQVTM, CDR2 ANQGSEA.

This clone has only a few counts. The J gene is TRBJ2-1, the V gene TRBV29-1, with D perhaps TRBD1 (6 bases). This CDR3 is built from 12 residues. CDR1 and CDR2 (germline): SQVTM, ANQGSEA. V was shortened by 7 bases and J by 7 bases, with 14 bases between the two germline ends. CDR3 region: CSAIQGRNEQFF. CDR3 nucleotide sequence: TGCAGCGCGATACAGGGCAGGAATGAGCAGTTCTTC.

This clone occurred once. The V and J genes are TRBV7-9 and TRBJ2-5; no reliable D call. The J call is in doubt because the DNA end fits TRBJ2-7 better. The germline CDR1 and CDR2 sequences are SEHNR and FQNEAQ (reference sequence). The CDR3 spans 13 residues. CDR3: CASNPLASYEQYF. The DNA for the CDR3 is TGTGCCAGCAACCCTTTGGCCTCCTACGAGCAGTACTTC.

As to this clone: Other nucleotide sequences in the sample specify the same CDR3. This sequence joins TRBV5-1 and TRBJ1-2, with 8 positions matching TRBD1. Germline CDR1 SGHRS, CDR2 YFSETQ. V lost 4 bases, J lost 5 bases, and 19 bases stayed unmatched. The CDR3 sequence is 18 residues long. DNA for the CDR3: TGCGCCAGCAGCATGTACCGGTTGGCGGGACAGGCAAAGTATGGCTACACCTTC. Amino acid sequence: CASSMYRLAGQAKYGYTF.

The rearrangement links TRBV11-2 to TRBJ2-3, with D possibly being TRBD1 (6 bases). Looked up from germline, CDR1 is SGHAT and CDR2 is FQNNGV. V was trimmed by 5 bases and J by 1 base, leaving 16 bases between them. The length of the CDR3 is 16 residues. The CDR3 DNA reads as TGTGCCAGCAGCCAGCGGACAGCTCAGCGCACAGATACGCAGTATTTT. It translates to CASSQRTAQRTDTQYF.

This chain links TRBV15 with TRBJ2-1; no firm D call. Germline CDR1 and CDR2: LNHNV and YYDKDF (reference sequence). The germline V and J ends were trimmed by 2 bases and 8 bases, with 10 bases remaining between them. The CDR3 totals 13 residues. CDR3 sequence (DNA): TGTGCCACCAGCAGAAACAGTGGTGATGAGCAGTTCTTC. This codes for CATSRNSGDEQFF. Full variable domain (missing parts from reference TRBV15 and TRBJ2-1): DAMVIQNPRYQVTQFGKPVTLSCSQTLNHNVMYWYQQKSSQAPKLLFHYYDKDFNNEADTPDNFQSRRPNTSFCFLDIRSPGLGDTAMYLCATSRNSGDEQFFGPGTRLTVL.